These 3 T cell receptor beta chains were sequenced from one sample in a study of blood T cell repertoires in COVID-19. Only in-frame clones appear in the TCRdb table, and some are missing; sequencing was by immunoSEQ multiplex PCR. The data contain roughly 200,000 clones, about 88% of them singletons. The sequencing sample was made of PBMCs or T cells enriched from blood (not recorded which). The receptors were gathered from a middle-aged woman in a cohort exposed to, infected with or recovered from COVID-19 (not recorded which).

This clone turned up a few times. The rearrangement uses TRBV6-2 or TRBV6-3 and TRBJ2-1; TRBD2 might be the D (5 bases). The CDR3 totals 14 residues. Germline V gene lookup returns CDR1 MNHEY and CDR2 SVGEGT. V shed 3 bases and J shed 4 bases, with 10 bases lying between them. The CDR3 DNA follows: TGTGCCAGCAGTTATGAGGGAGAGTACAATGAGCAGTTCTTC. Translating it yields CASSYEGEYNEQFF.

Only a few counts were recorded for this clone. The V call is TRBV7-2, the J call TRBJ1-2; D not certain. V was cut by 1 base and J by 0 bases, with 6 bases left in between. Looked up from germline, CDR1 is SGHTA and CDR2 is FQGNSA. This CDR3 spans 14 amino acids. CDR3 region: CASSLDRANYGYTF. The CDR3 DNA is TGTGCCAGCAGCTTAGACAGAGCTAACTATGGCTACACCTTC.

V usage is TRBV19 and J usage is TRBJ2-5; tentatively, D is TRBD2 (5 bases). In germline, CDR1 is LNHDA, CDR2 SQIVND (reference sequence). This CDR3 has 16 amino acids. Trimming removed 7 bases at V and 2 bases at J, with 20 bases between. CDR3 sequence: CASTPLLGLEQETQYF. CDR3 nucleotides: TGTGCCAGTACCCCCCTCCTTGGACTGGAACAAGAGACCCAGTACTTC.